Below are 2 T cell receptor beta chains sequenced from a single sample in a study of cytomegalovirus exposure and HLA in healthy donors. Use of 60 Vbeta and 13 Jbeta primers characterized the PCR. Using immunoSEQ multiplex PCR, the repertoire was profiled, and TCRdb retains in-frame clones only, with some absent. In the table there are about 52,000 clones, approximately 72% of which are singletons. Sequencing was carried out using PBMCs. The source is a woman in her 50s in good health and CMV-seronegative.

V is TRBV30 and J is TRBJ2-5; D is perhaps TRBD1 (5 bases). The germline V gene encodes CDR1 GTSNPN and CDR2 SVGIG (reference sequence). The V gene lost 3 bases and the J gene lost 4 bases, with 6 bases spanning the gap. This CDR3 region has 11 residues. The CDR3 coding sequence is TGTGCCTGGAGCCAGGGAGAGACCCAGTACTTC. This translates into CAWSQGETQYF.

The table lists this clone with a count of one. The rearrangement uses TRBV7-9 and TRBJ2-1; weak D call: TRBD2 (6 bases). V lost 5 bases and J 2 bases, leaving 13 bases between the germline ends. CDR1 is SEHNR and CDR2 is FQNEAQ in the germline V gene (reference sequence). There are 15 residues in the CDR3. The CDR3 sequence is CASSPRLGAYNEQFF. The CDR3 DNA sequence: TGTGCCAGCAGCCCCAGACTAGGAGCCTACAATGAGCAGTTCTTC.